This T cell receptor (beta chain) was captured by sequencing in a study of regulatory T cells in long-lasting Graves disease (dated by TCRdb to about 2021). Turning to the overall study: Peripheral blood TCR sequencing and RNA sequencing compared persistent Graves' disease patients with newly diagnosed Graves' disease patients. The study was registered as a clinical trial and conducted in China. TCR sequencing covered roughly 13 persistent and approximately 20 newly diagnosed Graves' disease patients, 33 samples in total. Overall study results and their limits: Persistent Graves' disease patients showed lower TCR Shannon entropy and fewer highly expanded clones than newly diagnosed patients, suggesting clonal expansion. Persistent patients shared more public clonotypes among themselves (around 2,700) than newly diagnosed patients did (over 900). Preferential use of TRBV28, TRBJ1-2 and TRBJ2-5 was observed in persistent disease, whereas TRBV20-1 and TRBJ2-1 were favored in newly diagnosed disease. The small sample size was acknowledged by the authors as a limitation that may reduce accuracy. Because the primary lesion, thyroid tissue, could not be accessed, the study looked at peripheral blood alone.

The public reads were reanalyzed by TCRdb: fastp trimming at Q25, MiXCR alignment, in-frame beta chains only. CDR3 protein duplicates are merged, each entry listing the most common genes and DNA. Counted in this sample were fewer than 850 distinct CDR3 sequences; about 54% of them appeared once. About 17% of the sample is taken by the ten largest. Concerning this clonotype itself: This receptor's antigen is unknown. The input lacks base qualities; no much larger clone sits a single base away.

For both TCR sequencing and RNA sequencing, RNA was extracted from PBMCs using TRIzol. Graves' disease was diagnosed according to American Thyroid Association guidelines. Patients for the study were recruited at an endocrinology department in Xi'an, China. Each patient gave approximately 9.7 milliliters of peripheral blood, collected in an EDTA anticoagulant tube. Ficoll Paque Plus density gradient separation was used to isolate PBMCs, and no further T cell sorting was performed. An Agilent 2100 Bioanalyzer and agarose gel were used to check RNA quality, while a NanoDrop 2000 measured RNA concentration. In the germline V gene, CDR1 corresponds to SNHLY and CDR2 to FYNNEI. From cysteine to phenylalanine, the CDR3 is 17 amino acids long. The only DNA kept is the CDR3, 51 bases in frame from the first base. V loses 0 bases, J loses 6 bases, and the germline ends lie 21 bases apart.

The sequence links TRBV2 to TRBJ2-7; TRBD1 is a possible D gene, resting on 6 matching bases. The receptor was isolated from a female donor with Graves disease. Donor details come from another sample of the same person, matched by shared clones. This specimen consisted of peripheral blood mononuclear cells (PBMCs), obtained with antithyroid drug treatment, in newly diagnosed or persistent Graves disease (not recorded which). The DNA sequence is TGTGCCAGCAGTGAAGCGATGGGAAGCGCAGGGGCACGCGAGCAGTACTTC. It is translated as CASSEAMGSAGAREQYF.